This T cell receptor (beta chain) came from a study of T cell repertoires in cytomegalovirus infection. TCRdb analysed the reads with MiXCR anew, one entry per CDR3 protein. The sample records 150,000 or so distinct CDR3 sequences, 17% being singletons. This CDR3 has 14 residues. The junction had 5 bases not matched to a gene; V was cut back by 5 bases and J by 2 bases. CDR1 is MNHNS, CDR2 SASEGT, per germline. Findings and caveats of the study: Carriage of CMV together with the relevant HLA was identifiable through cumulative public TCR beta family frequency. The ex vivo response showed dominance by HLA-C-restricted CMV-specific TCR beta clonotypes.

This clonotype has a handful of counts. No antigen is known for it. Material: CD8+ T cells from PBMCs. V is TRBV6-1 and J is TRBJ2-5; 7 nucleotides match TRBD1. This TCR was sampled from a human donor in good health (CMV status not recorded). Some clones in this sample may be carry-over from other donors' samples. The CDR3 DNA is TGTGCCAGCAGTCGGGACAGCCAACAAGAGACCCAGTACTTC. It yields the protein CASSRDSQQETQYF.